This T cell receptor (beta chain) is from a study of blood T cell repertoires in COVID-19. Background on the study: The origin of the acute and convalescent COVID-19 samples was the United States, Italy and Spain. Sources were T cells, B-cell-depleted T cells, or PBMCs; the material itself was cDNA or gDNA.

Seattle researchers signed up patients amid active infection and tracked them longitudinally. Original analysis: Estimated nucleated cell counts came from reference gene primer amplification. Generated by immunoSEQ multiplex PCR, the TCRdb table keeps only in-frame clones and is missing some. That table supplies the V and J calls and clone size; D and trimming were determined from the DNA. The repertoire consists of approximately 300,000 clones, with about 86% occurring once and the leading ten covering roughly 14%. This CDR3 spans 13 amino acids. Germline CDR1 SNHLY, CDR2 FYNNEI. Trimming removed 10 bases at V and 10 bases at J, with 17 bases between.

Sample: peripheral blood. This sequence originates from a person aged 70 to 80 with COVID-19, enrolled during active disease. The chain uses TRBV2 and TRBJ2-6; weak D call: TRBD1 (8 bases). The CDR3 reads CATQGQGGNVLTF. CDR3 nucleotide sequence: TGTGCCACCCAAGGACAGGGAGGGAACGTCCTGACTTTC. The full variable domain, completed using reference TRBV2 and TRBJ2-6, is EPEVTQTPSHQVTQMGQEVILRCVPISNHLYFYWYRQILGQKVEFLVSFYNNEISEKSEIFDDQFSVERPDGSNFTLKIRSTKLEDSAMYFCATQGQGGNVLTFGAGSRLTVL.